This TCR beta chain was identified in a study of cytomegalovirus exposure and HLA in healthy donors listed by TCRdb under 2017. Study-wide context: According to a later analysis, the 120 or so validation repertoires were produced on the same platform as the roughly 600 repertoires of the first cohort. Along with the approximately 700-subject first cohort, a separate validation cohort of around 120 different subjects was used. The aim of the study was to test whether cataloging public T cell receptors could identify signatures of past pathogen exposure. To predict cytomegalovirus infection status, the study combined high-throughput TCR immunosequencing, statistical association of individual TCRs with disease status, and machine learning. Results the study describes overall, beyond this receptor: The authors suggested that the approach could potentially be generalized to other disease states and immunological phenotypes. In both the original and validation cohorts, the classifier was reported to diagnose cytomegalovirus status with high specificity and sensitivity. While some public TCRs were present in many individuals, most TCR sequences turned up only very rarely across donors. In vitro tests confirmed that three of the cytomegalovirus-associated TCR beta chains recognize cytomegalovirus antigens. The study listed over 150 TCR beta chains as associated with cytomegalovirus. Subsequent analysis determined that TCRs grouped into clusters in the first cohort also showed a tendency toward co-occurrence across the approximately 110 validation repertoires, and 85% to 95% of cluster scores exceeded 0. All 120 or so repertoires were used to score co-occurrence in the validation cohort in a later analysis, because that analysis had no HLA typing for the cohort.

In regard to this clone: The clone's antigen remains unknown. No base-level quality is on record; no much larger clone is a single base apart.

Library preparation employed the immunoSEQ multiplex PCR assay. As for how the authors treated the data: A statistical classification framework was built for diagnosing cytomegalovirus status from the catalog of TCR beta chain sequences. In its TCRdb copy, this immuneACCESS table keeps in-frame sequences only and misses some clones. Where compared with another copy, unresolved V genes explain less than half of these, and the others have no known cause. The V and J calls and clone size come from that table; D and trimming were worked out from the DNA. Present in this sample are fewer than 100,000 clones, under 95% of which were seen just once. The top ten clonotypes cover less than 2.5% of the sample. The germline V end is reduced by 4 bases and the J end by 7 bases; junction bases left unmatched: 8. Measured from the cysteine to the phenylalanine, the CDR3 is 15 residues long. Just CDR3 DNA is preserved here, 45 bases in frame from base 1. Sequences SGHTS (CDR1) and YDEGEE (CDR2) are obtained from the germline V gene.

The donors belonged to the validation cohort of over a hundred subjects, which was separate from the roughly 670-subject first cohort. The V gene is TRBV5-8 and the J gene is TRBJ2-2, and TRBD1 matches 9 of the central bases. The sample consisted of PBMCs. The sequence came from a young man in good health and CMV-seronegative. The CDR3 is CASSRKGQGGGELFF. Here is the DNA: TGTGCCAGCAGCCGCAAGGGACAGGGAGGCGGGGAGCTGTTTTTT. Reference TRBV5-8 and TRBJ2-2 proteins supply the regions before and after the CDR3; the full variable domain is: EAGVTQSPTHLIKTRGQQATLRCSPISGHTSVYWYQQALGLGLQFLLWYDEGEERNRGNFPPRFSGRQFPNYSSELNVNALELEDSALYLCASSRKGQGGGELFFGEGSRLTVL.